This T cell receptor beta chain was sequenced for a study of response to subunit inactivated influenza vaccine. MiXCR, applied by TCRdb to the RT-PCR reads, yields one record per CDR3 protein. The sample includes about 780,000 distinct CDR3 sequences, about a fifth seen only once; the top ten take about a tenth. Study outcomes and limitations: The authors offered the suggestion that each seasonal influenza vaccination recruits few new T cells.

Germline CDR1 and CDR2: LGHNT and FRNRAP. The CDR3 consists of 12 residues. Unmatched junction bases numbered 8, after V lost 9 bases and J lost 9 bases. Note on this clonotype: Its target is not known.

This chain joins TRBV12-5 and TRBJ2-1, with 7 nucleotides matching TRBD1. This material consisted of PBMCs from blood, taken around 5 days after vaccination. The TCR comes from a man between 45 and 60 years old who received an inactivated influenza vaccine. The CDR3 here is CASEQGDAEQFF. Written as DNA, the CDR3 is TGTGCTAGCGAGCAGGGGGACGCTGAGCAGTTCTTC. Based on the CDR3 plus reference TRBV12-5 and TRBJ2-1, the full variable domain is DARVTQTPRHKVTEMGQEVTMRCQPILGHNTVFWYRQTMMQGLELLAYFRNRAPLDDSGMPKDRFSAEMPDATLATLKIQPSEPRDSAVYFCASEQGDAEQFFGPGTRLTVL.